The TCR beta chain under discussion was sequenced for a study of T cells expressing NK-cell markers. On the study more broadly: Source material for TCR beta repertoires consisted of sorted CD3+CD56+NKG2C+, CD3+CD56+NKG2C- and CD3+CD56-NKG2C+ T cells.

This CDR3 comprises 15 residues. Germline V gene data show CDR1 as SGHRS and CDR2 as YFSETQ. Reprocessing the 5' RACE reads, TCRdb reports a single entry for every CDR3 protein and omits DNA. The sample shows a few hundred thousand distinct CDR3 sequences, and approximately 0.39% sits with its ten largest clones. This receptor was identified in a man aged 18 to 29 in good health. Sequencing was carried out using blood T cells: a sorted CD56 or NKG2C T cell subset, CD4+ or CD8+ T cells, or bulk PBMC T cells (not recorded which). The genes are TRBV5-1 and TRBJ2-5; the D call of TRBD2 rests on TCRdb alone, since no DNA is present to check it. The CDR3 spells CASSDRAGGEETQYF. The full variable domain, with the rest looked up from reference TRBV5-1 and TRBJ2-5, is KAGVTQTPRYLIKTRGQQVTLSCSPISGHRSVSWYQQTPGQGLQFLFEYFSETQRNKGNFPGRFSGRQFSNSRSEMNVSTLELGDSALYLCASSDRAGGEETQYFGPGTRLLVL.